This T cell receptor beta chain was captured by sequencing in a study of cytomegalovirus exposure and HLA in healthy donors. Findings of the study overall: Presence/absence comparisons presumed near-even sequencing depth among donors. Most subjects' HLA-A and HLA-B alleles were reportedly predicted from TCR beta sequences. Reportedly, fewer N-insertions than the roughly 600-donor mean appeared in an Asian-associated ancestry cluster in a later analysis.

Germline CDR1 is SGHRS and CDR2 is YFSETQ. V dropped 0 bases and J dropped 5 bases, with 6 bases sitting between them. CDR3 length equals 14 residues. A few counts support this clone. The target antigen is unknown. It was with 60 Vbeta and 13 Jbeta primers that the PCR ran. Measured with immunoSEQ multiplex PCR; TCRdb has only the in-frame clones, and not every one. The table shows 40,000 or so clones, with 74% occurring only once. This receptor was obtained from a man younger than 40 in good health and CMV-seronegative. The chain links TRBV5-1 to TRBJ1-6, with D unresolved. The sequencing input was PBMCs. CDR3: CASSLDGNNSPLHF. CDR3 in DNA: TGCGCCAGCAGCTTGGACGGGAATAATTCACCCCTCCACTTT.